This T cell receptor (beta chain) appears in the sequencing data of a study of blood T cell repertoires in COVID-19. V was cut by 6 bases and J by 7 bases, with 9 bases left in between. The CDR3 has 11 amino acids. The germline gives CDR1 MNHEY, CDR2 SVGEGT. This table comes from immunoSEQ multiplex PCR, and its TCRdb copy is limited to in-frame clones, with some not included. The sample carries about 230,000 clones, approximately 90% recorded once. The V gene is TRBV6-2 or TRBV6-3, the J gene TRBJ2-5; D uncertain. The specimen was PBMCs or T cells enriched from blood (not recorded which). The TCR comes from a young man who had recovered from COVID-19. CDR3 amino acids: CASSVSGTQYF. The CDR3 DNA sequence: TGTGCCAGCAGCGTCTCGGGGACCCAGTACTTC.